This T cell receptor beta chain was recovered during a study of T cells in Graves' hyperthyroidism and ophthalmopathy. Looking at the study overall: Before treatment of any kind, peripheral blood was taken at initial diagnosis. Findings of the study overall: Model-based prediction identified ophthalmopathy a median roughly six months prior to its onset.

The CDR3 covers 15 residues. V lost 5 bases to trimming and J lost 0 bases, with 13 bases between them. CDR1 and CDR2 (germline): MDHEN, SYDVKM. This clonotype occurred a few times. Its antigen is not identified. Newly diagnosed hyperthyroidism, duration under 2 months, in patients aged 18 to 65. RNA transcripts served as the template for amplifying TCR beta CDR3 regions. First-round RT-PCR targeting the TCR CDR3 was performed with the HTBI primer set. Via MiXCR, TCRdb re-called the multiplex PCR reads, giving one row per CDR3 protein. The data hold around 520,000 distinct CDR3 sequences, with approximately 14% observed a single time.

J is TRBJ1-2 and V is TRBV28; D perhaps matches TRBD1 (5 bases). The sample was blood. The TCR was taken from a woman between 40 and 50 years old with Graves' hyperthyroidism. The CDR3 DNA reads TGTGCCAGCAGTAAGCGGGACGGCTCTAACTATGGCTACACCTTC. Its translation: CASSKRDGSNYGYTF.